These T cell receptor beta chains were read from a single sample in a study of CD8+CD57+ T cells in acquired aplastic anemia. One entry per CDR3 protein results from TCRdb running MiXCR on the reads. The sample has 75,000 to 80,000 distinct CDR3 sequences; roughly three quarters are singletons. Sequencing used sorted CD4+, CD8+, or CD8+CD57+ T cells (not recorded which) from PBMCs. The receptors derive from a human donor with aplastic anemia. Both conserved end residues are part of each CDR3. Each record gives: clone size, J gene, V gene, D gene, CDR3 DNA, CDR3 protein. The D gene is left open where the match is weak. Rows give clone size only sometimes, using once, few, many, or a class for an expanded clone.

>NA|TRBJ2-7|TRBV14|TRBD1
TGTGCCAGCAGCCAAGATAGGAAAGGGGGCCCCCCCTACGAGCAGTACTTC
CASSQDRKGGPPYEQYF
>NA|TRBJ2-1|TRBV11-1|TRBD1
TGTGCCAGCAGCTTATTTGTGGGACAGGGGAGAATCTCCTACAATGAGCAGTTCTTC
CASSLFVGQGRISYNEQFF
>NA|TRBJ1-3|TRBV15|NA
TGTGCCACCAGCAGAGCTGATCTCTCTGGAAACACCATATATTTT
CATSRADLSGNTIYF
>NA|TRBJ2-3|TRBV15|TRBD2
TGTGCCACCAGCAGAGTAGGACTAGGGTACACAGATACGCAGTATTTT
CATSRVGLGYTDTQYF
>NA|TRBJ2-5|TRBV2|NA
TGTGCCAGCACTGTAGAAGAGACCCAGTACTTC
CASTVEETQYF
>NA|TRBJ2-3|TRBV11-1|TRBD1
TGTGCCAGCAGCACGTCCAGACAGGGAACAGATACGCAGTATTTT
CASSTSRQGTDTQYF
>few|TRBJ2-1|TRBV10-3|NA
TGTGCCATCAGACGGGACGGGAACAATGAGCAGTTCTTC
CAIRRDGNNEQFF
>NA|TRBJ2-5|TRBV10-3|TRBD1
TGTGCCATCAGCAAAATGCGGACAGGGGCCTTGTACCAAGAGACCCAGTACTTC
CAISKMRTGALYQETQYF
>NA|TRBJ2-1|TRBV10-2|NA
TGCGCCAGCAGTGATTGGAACAATGAGCAGTTCTTC
CASSDWNNEQFF
>NA|TRBJ2-7|TRBV10-2|NA
TGCGCCAGCAGCCCAAGGAACAAGGGCATTTGGGAGCAGTACTTC
CASSPRNKGIWEQYF
>NA|TRBJ2-1|TRBV7-3|NA
TGTGCCAGCAGCTCGGCTTACGGCAATGAGCGGTTCTTC
CASSSAYGNERFF
>NA|TRBJ2-2|TRBV24-1|NA
TGTGCCACCAGTGATTGGGACAAGAACACCGGGGAGCTGTTTTTT
CATSDWDKNTGELFF
>NA|TRBJ2-2|TRBV7-3|NA
TGTGCCAGCAGCCCCGATTGGACCGGGGAGCTGTTTTTT
CASSPDWTGELFF
>NA|TRBJ2-7|TRBV11-1|TRBD1
TGTGCCAGCAGCTTCCCCGACAGGGCGAGCTCCTACGAGCAGTACTTC
CASSFPDRASSYEQYF
>NA|TRBJ2-3|TRBV29-1|NA
TGCAGCGTTGATCCGGGGACAGATACGCAGTATTTT
CSVDPGTDTQYF
>NA|TRBJ2-7|TRBV19|TRBD1
TGTGCCAGTAGTAAGGACAGGGAATCCTACGAGCAGTACTTC
CASSKDRESYEQYF
>NA|TRBJ1-6|TRBV2|NA
TGTGCCAGCGGGCCGGAATTCTCACCCCTCCACTTT
CASGPEFSPLHF
>few|TRBJ1-2|TRBV24-1|NA
TGTGCCACCAGGGATGCACAGGGCGTCTATGGCTACACCTTC
CATRDAQGVYGYTF
>many|TRBJ2-1|TRBV6-4|NA
TGTGCCAGCAGTGACTCCGGGTATTCAGACTACAATGAGCAGTTCTTC
CASSDSGYSDYNEQFF
>once|TRBJ2-5|TRBV29-1|NA
TGCAGCGTAGGAGGACGGACTAAATGGACCCAGTACTTC
CSVGGRTKWTQYF
>NA|TRBJ2-3|TRBV6-5|TRBD2
TGTGCCAGCAGTTCCTTAGCGGGACTGGGAGATACGCAGTATTTT
CASSSLAGLGDTQYF
>NA|TRBJ1-2|TRBV2|NA
TGTGCCTCCCCGGGTCGGAAGACCGCCGGCTACACCTTC
CASPGRKTAGYTF
>NA|TRBJ2-5|TRBV29-1|NA
TGCAGCGTGGAGAGGGGTGGAGAGACCCAGTACTTC
CSVERGGETQYF
>NA|TRBJ2-3|TRBV5-6|TRBD2
TGTGCCAGCAGAATAACTAGCGGTAGCACAGATACGCAGTATTTT
CASRITSGSTDTQYF
>NA|TRBJ2-1|TRBV25-1|NA
TGTGCCAGCAGTGAGCCCCTTGACTCGAGCTCCTACAATGGGCAGTTCTTC
CASSEPLDSSSYNGQFF
>NA|TRBJ1-1|TRBV7-6|NA
TGTGCCAGCAGCTTAGCCCCAGGGAACACTGAAGCTTTCTTT
CASSLAPGNTEAFF
>NA|TRBJ1-1|TRBV7-8|TRBD1
TGTGCCAGCAGCGCCCCAGGGGGTGAAGCTTTCTTT
CASSAPGGEAFF
>NA|TRBJ1-1|TRBV12-3/TRBV12-4|NA
TGTGCCAGCAGTTCGCAACGCAACACTGAAGCTTTCTTT
CASSSQRNTEAFF
>NA|TRBJ1-1|TRBV19|TRBD1
TGTGCCAGTATCCAGGGGGCCGCCGAAGCTTTCTTT
CASIQGAAEAFF
>NA|TRBJ2-1|TRBV9|NA
TGTGCCAGCAGCGTAGGCCTTGGGGCGGGGAATGAGCAGTTCTTC
CASSVGLGAGNEQFF
>NA|TRBJ2-5|TRBV9|TRBD2
TGTGCCAGCAGCGTAGGGACTAGCCTGAACGGAGAGACCCAGTACTTC
CASSVGTSLNGETQYF
>NA|TRBJ1-1|TRBV7-9|TRBD1
TGTGCCAGCAGCTCGACAGGGGCGAACACTGAAGCTTTCTTT
CASSSTGANTEAFF
>NA|TRBJ2-7|TRBV7-9|TRBD2
TGTGCCAGCAGCACCGGGACTAGGTTCGTGGAGCAGTACTTC
CASSTGTRFVEQYF
>NA|TRBJ2-2|TRBV20-1|NA
TGCAGTGTAGGGGAAAACACCGGGGAGCTGTTTTTT
CSVGENTGELFF
>few|TRBJ2-1|TRBV7-8|NA
TGTGCCAGCAGCTCGAACAATGAGCAGTTCTTC
CASSSNNEQFF
>NA|TRBJ2-7|TRBV7-3|NA
TGTGCCAGCAGCTACGGGACAACCTACGAGCAGTACTTC
CASSYGTTYEQYF
>NA|TRBJ2-1|TRBV10-1|NA
TGCGCCAGCAGTGTGGAGCGGGACAGCAATGAGCAGTTCTTC
CASSVERDSNEQFF
>NA|TRBJ2-7|TRBV2|NA
TGTGCCAGCAGTGAAGCGATCACCGAAGCCTACGAGCAGTACTTC
CASSEAITEAYEQYF
>NA|TRBJ1-1|TRBV25-1|NA
TGTGCCGGCAGTGCCCCCGGGGGAGCTTCTAACACTGAAGCTTTCTTT
CAGSAPGGASNTEAFF
>NA|TRBJ2-7|TRBV15|TRBD1
TGTGCCACCAGCAGCGACAGGGGGACCTACGAGCAGTACTTC
CATSSDRGTYEQYF
>NA|TRBJ2-2|TRBV2|TRBD2
TGTGCCAGCAGACTAGCGGGAAGGACCGGGGAGCTGTTTTTT
CASRLAGRTGELFF
>NA|TRBJ2-7|TRBV20-1|TRBD2
TGCAGTGCTAGAAAACTAGCGGGCAACGAGCAGTACTTC
CSARKLAGNEQYF
>NA|TRBJ2-7|TRBV25-1|TRBD2
TGTGCCAGCAGTGAGCGAAGGAGTACCGGGACTAGCTTGGGAGAGCAGTACTTC
CASSERRSTGTSLGEQYF
>NA|TRBJ1-6|TRBV19|TRBD1
TGTGCCAGCAGCCTACAGGGACAGATTAATTCACCCCTCCACTTT
CASSLQGQINSPLHF
>few|TRBJ2-7|TRBV2|TRBD1
TGTGCCACCAAAACAGGGGGCTTAACCGAGCAGTACTTC
CATKTGGLTEQYF
>many|TRBJ1-4|TRBV3-1|TRBD1
TGTGCCAGCAGCCAAGATCCGGCAGGGGGCGCGCATGAAAAACTGTTTTTT
CASSQDPAGGAHEKLFF
>NA|TRBJ2-3|TRBV5-1|NA
TGCGCCAGCAGCTTTAGGATGAGCACAGATACGCAGTATTTT
CASSFRMSTDTQYF
>NA|TRBJ2-7|TRBV19|TRBD2
TGTGCCACTTTAGGGCCTAGCGGGAGAAGCCACGAGCAGTACTTC
CATLGPSGRSHEQYF
>NA|TRBJ2-7|TRBV11-2|TRBD2
TGTGCCAGCAGCAGAGACGGCGGGAGGCTCTCCTACTACGAGCAGTACTTC
CASSRDGGRLSYYEQYF
>NA|TRBJ1-5|TRBV29-1|NA
TGCAGCGTTGTAGCAGGGACGAGCAATCAGCCCCAGCATTTT
CSVVAGTSNQPQHF
>NA|TRBJ1-2|TRBV19|TRBD1
TGTGCCAGTATGGGACAGGGGGCTGGCGACTATGGCTACACCTTC
CASMGQGAGDYGYTF
>NA|TRBJ2-5|TRBV9|NA
TGTGCCAGCAGCGTGCAACGGGGTGATCAAGAGACCCAGTACTTC
CASSVQRGDQETQYF
>NA|TRBJ1-5|TRBV11-1|TRBD1
TGTGCCAGCAGCTTAGGCCTGGGACAGGGGAATCAGCCCCAGCATTTT
CASSLGLGQGNQPQHF
>NA|TRBJ2-1|TRBV25-1|TRBD1
TGTGCCAGCCACTCCCTCGGGACAGCCCGAAGCGATGAGCAGTTCTTC
CASHSLGTARSDEQFF
>NA|TRBJ2-3|TRBV12-3/TRBV12-4|TRBD2
TGTGCCAGCAGTCTAGCGGGGGCAGATACGCAGTATTTT
CASSLAGADTQYF
>NA|TRBJ2-1|TRBV7-9|NA
TGTGCCAGCAGCGCGTACAATGAGCAGTTCTTC
CASSAYNEQFF
>NA|TRBJ1-2|TRBV11-2|NA
TGTGCCAGCAGCTTAGGGTGGGGGGATGGCTACACCTTC
CASSLGWGDGYTF